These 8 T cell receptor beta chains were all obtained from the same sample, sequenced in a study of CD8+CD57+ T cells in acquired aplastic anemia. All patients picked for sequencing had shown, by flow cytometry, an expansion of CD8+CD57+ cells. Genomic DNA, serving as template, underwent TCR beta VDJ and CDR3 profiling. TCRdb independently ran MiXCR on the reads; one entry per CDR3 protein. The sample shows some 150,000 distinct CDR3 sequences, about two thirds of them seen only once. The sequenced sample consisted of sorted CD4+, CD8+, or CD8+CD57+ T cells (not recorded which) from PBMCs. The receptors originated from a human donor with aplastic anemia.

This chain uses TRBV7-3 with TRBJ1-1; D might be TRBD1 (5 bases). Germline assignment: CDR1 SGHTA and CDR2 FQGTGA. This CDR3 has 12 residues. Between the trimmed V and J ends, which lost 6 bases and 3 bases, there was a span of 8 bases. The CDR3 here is CASRAGDTEAFF. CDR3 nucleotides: TGTGCCAGCAGGGCGGGGGACACTGAAGCTTTCTTT.

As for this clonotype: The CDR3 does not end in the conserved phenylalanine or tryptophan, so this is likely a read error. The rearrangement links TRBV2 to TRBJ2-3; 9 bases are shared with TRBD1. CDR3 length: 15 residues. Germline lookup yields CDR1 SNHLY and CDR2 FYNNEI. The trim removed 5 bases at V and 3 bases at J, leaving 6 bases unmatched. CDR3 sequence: CASSPGQGRTDTQYL. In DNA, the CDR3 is TGTGCCAGCAGTCCGGGACAGGGAAGGACAGATACGCAGTATTTG.

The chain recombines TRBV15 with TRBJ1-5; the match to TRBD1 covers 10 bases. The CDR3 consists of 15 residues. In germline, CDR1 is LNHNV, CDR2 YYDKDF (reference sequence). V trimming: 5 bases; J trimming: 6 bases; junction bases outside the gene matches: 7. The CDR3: CATSETGTGAQPQHF. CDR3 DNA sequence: TGTGCCACCAGCGAAACCGGGACAGGGGCTCAGCCCCAGCATTTT.

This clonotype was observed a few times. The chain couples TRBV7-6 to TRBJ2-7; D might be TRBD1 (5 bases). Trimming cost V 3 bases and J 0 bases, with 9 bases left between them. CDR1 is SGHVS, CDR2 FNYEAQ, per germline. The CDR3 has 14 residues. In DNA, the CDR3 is TGTGCCAGCAGCTTGGCAGGGCCCTCCTACGAGCAGTACTTC. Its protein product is CASSLAGPSYEQYF. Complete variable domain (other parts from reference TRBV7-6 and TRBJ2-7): GAGVSQSPRYKVTKRGQDVALRCDPISGHVSLYWYRQALGQGPEFLTYFNYEAQQDKSGLPNDRFSAERPEGSISTLTIQRTEQRDSAMYRCASSLAGPSYEQYFGPGTRLTVT.

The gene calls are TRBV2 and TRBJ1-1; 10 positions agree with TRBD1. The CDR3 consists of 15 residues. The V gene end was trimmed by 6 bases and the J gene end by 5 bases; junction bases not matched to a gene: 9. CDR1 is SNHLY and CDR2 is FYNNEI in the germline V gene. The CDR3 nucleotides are TGTGCCAGCAGCTTGCACGGGACAGGGGTAACTGAAGCTTTCTTT. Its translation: CASSLHGTGVTEAFF.

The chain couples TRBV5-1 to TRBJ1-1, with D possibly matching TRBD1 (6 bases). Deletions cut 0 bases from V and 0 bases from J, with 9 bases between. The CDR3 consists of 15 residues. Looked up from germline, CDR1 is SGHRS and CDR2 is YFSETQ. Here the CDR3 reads CASSLGPGVNTEAFF. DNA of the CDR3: TGCGCCAGCAGCTTGGGTCCAGGGGTGAACACTGAAGCTTTCTTT.

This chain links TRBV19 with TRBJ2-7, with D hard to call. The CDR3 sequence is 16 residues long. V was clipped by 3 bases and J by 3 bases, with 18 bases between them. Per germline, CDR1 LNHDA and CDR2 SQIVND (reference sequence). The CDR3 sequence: CASSMVSGAWFYEQYF. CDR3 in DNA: TGTGCCAGTAGTATGGTTTCGGGCGCGTGGTTCTACGAGCAGTACTTC.

The DNA for the CDR3 is TGTGCCAGCAGCCGAACGCAAGGGAATGAGCAGTTCTTC. Translation: CASSRTQGNEQFF. V gene TRBV7-3 combines with J gene TRBJ2-1; D is unclear. Germline loops: CDR1 SGHTA, CDR2 FQGTGA. The V and J ends lost 5 bases and 7 bases respectively, with 12 bases between them. This CDR3 spans 13 amino acids.